This TCR beta chain was sequenced for a study of blood T cell repertoires in COVID-19. Across the whole study: Samples came from the United States, Italy and Spain, spanning acute and convalescent COVID-19.

Measured with immunoSEQ multiplex PCR; TCRdb has only the in-frame clones, and not every one. The sample holds 200,000 to 300,000 clones, about 87% seen once. Trimming cost V 5 bases and J 3 bases, with 10 bases left between them. The germline CDR1 and CDR2 sequences are SEHNR and FQNEAQ (reference sequence). This CDR3 is 14 amino acids long. This clonotype originated in a middle-aged woman with acute or convalescent COVID-19. The chain employs TRBV7-9 and TRBJ1-4; D is perhaps TRBD1 (6 bases). Input material: peripheral blood. The CDR3 is CASSQGQANEKLFF. CDR3 DNA: TGTGCCAGCAGCCAGGGACAAGCTAATGAAAAACTGTTTTTT.